Sequencing of this TCR beta chain was carried out in a study of OX40 agonist ivuxolimab in advanced cancers. Study-level background: The costimulatory receptor OX40 (CD134) was targeted by ivuxolimab, a fully human IgG2 agonistic monoclonal antibody. Intravenous ivuxolimab was administered to patients every 2 weeks at six dose levels: 0.01, 0.1, 0.3, 1.5, 3 and 10 mg/kg. Of the 50 to 55 dose-escalation patients, hepatocellular carcinoma was present in 19, melanoma in roughly 15, renal cell carcinoma in 9 and head and neck cancer in 9. In the dose-escalation cohort, 82.7% of patients were male, and the mean age was 60 years with a range of about 20 to 80. Prior anti-PD-1, anti-PD-L1 or anti-CTLA-4 therapy was permitted, and about two fifths of dose-escalation patients had received checkpoint inhibitors. Three dose-escalation patients achieved partial responses, one with hepatocellular carcinoma and two with cutaneous melanoma. The purpose of peripheral TCRbeta sequencing was to test whether ivuxolimab changed TCR sequence diversity and led to clonal T-cell expansion. The paper covers the monotherapy dose-escalation part of the phase I ivuxolimab trial, which included N = 52 patients.

Patients with autoimmune disease history or receiving systemic immunosuppression were excluded from the trial. Peripheral blood for TCR sequencing was collected from all dose cohorts at baseline, on cycle 4 day 1, and on cycle 7 day 1. Samples were obtained from an open-label, multicenter, first-in-human phase I dose-escalation trial of ivuxolimab. Adults with locally advanced or metastatic head and neck squamous cell, hepatocellular, melanoma or renal cell carcinoma were enrolled in the trial. CD4+ and CD8+ T cells were sorted separately from peripheral blood before TCR sequencing. Genomic DNA was extracted from sorted cells for sequencing of the TCRbeta CDR3 region. The immunoSEQ Assay was used for sequencing of TCRbeta CDR3 regions. This immuneACCESS table, as held by TCRdb, lists in-frame sequences with V and J called but not all clones. Of the missing ones, under half trace to an unresolved V gene in checked studies; the others have no known cause. Here the sample has 25,000 to 30,000 clones; more than 60% occur a single time. Approximately 32% of the sample is held by the ten biggest clonotypes.

In regard to this clone: No antigen is known for it. The record has no base qualities; no much larger clone is one base away.

Here is what the overall study found, with its caveats: After ivuxolimab, CD8+ T cells had more expanded clones than CD4+ T cells on average. Low levels of normalized T-cell clonal expansion were also seen in some nonresponding patients. Antigen specificity was not determined for the clonally expanded peripheral T cells. At doses of 0.1 to 3.0 mg/kg, clonal expansion of both CD4+ and CD8+ T cells in blood was seen between baseline and week 6. Partial responders in the 0.1-3.0 mg/kg groups had among the lowest normalized peripheral clonal expansion, especially among CD8+ T cells.

CDR1 and CDR2 (PRHDT, FYEKMQ) derive from the germline V gene (reference sequence). Relative to germline, V is 5 bases shorter and J is 0 bases shorter, with 8 bases between their ends. The CDR3 spans 15 residues, from the cysteine through the phenylalanine. Just the 45-base CDR3 DNA is kept, in frame starting at base 1. The sequence joins TRBV13 to TRBJ2-6, with the D gene not confidently named. Sequences were derived from CD4+ or CD8+ T cells sorted from blood, sampled in a trial of the OX40 agonist ivuxolimab. This clonotype was sampled from an adult with an advanced solid tumor such as melanoma, head and neck, liver or kidney cancer. The bases read TGTGCCAGCAGCGTCAGGAACTCTGGGGCCAACGTCCTGACTTTC. Translated, it reads CASSVRNSGANVLTF.